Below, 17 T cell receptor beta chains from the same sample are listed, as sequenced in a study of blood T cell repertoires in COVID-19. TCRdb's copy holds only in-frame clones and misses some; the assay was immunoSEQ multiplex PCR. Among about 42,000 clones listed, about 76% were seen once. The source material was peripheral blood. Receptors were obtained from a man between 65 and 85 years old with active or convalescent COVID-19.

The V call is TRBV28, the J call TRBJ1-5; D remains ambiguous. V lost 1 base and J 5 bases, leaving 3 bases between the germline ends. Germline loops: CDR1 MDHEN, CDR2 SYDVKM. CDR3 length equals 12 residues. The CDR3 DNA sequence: TGTGCCAGCAGTTTATTATATCAGCCCCAGCATTTT. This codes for CASSLLYQPQHF.

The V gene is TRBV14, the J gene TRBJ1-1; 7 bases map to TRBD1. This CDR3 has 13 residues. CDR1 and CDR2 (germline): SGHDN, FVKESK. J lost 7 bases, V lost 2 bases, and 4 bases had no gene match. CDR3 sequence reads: CASSQRQGGEAFF. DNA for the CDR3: TGTGCCAGCAGCCAACGGCAGGGGGGTGAAGCTTTCTTT.

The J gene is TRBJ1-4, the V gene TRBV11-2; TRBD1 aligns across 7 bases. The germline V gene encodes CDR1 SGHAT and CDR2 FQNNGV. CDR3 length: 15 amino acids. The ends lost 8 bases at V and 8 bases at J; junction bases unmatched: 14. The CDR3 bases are TGTGCCAGCTCCCTCCAACCGGGACAGTTCGAAAAACTGTTTTTT. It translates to CASSLQPGQFEKLFF.

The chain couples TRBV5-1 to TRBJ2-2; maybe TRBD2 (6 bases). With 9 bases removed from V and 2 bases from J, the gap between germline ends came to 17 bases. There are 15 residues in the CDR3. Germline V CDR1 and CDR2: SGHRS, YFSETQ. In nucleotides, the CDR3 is TGCGCCACCGGCAGCGGGTCTTTTAACACCGGGGAGCTGTTTTTT. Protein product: CATGSGSFNTGELFF.

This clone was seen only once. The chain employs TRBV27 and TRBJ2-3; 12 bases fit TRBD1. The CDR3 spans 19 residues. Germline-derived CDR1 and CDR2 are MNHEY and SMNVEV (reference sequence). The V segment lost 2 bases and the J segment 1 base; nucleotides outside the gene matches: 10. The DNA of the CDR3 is TGTGCCAGCAGTTTAAGGGGACAGGGGGCCTTAGGGCGCACAGATACGCAGTATTTT. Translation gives CASSLRGQGALGRTDTQYF.

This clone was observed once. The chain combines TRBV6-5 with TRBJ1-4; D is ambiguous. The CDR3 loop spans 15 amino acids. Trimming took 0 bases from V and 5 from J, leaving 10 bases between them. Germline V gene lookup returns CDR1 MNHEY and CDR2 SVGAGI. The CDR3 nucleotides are TGTGCCAGCAGTTACTCGTACAGTGTGAATGAAAAACTGTTTTTT. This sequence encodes CASSYSYSVNEKLFF.

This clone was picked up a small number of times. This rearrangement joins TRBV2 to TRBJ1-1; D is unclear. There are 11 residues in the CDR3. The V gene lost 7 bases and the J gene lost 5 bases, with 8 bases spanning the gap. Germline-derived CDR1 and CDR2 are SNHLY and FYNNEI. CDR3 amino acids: CASMKETEAFF. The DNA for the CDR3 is TGTGCCAGCATGAAGGAGACTGAAGCTTTCTTT.

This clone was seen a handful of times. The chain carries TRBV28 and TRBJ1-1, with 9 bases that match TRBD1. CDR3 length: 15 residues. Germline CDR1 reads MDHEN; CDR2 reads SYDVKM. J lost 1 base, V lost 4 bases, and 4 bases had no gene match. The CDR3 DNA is TGTGCCAGCAGTTCCCGGGACAGGGAGAACACTGAAGCTTTCTTT. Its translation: CASSSRDRENTEAFF.

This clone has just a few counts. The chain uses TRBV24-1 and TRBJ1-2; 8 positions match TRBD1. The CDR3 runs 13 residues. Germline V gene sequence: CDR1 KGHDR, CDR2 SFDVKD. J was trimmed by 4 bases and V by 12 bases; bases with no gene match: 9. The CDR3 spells CAAGSGGSYGYTF. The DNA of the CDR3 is TGTGCCGCCGGCTCAGGGGGCAGCTATGGCTACACCTTC.

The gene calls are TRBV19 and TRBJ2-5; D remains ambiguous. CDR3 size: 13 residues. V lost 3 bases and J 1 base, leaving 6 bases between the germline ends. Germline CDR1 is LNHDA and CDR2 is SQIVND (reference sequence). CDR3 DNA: TGTGCCAGTAGTATTACATTCCAAGAGACCCAGTACTTC. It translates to CASSITFQETQYF.

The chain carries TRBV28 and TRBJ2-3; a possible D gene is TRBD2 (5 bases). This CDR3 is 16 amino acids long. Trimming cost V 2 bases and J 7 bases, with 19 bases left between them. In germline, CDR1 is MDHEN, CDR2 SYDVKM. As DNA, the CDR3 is TGTGCCAGCAGTTTAGCGGCAGCGGCGACCGGATATACGCAGTATTTT. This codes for CASSLAAAATGYTQYF.

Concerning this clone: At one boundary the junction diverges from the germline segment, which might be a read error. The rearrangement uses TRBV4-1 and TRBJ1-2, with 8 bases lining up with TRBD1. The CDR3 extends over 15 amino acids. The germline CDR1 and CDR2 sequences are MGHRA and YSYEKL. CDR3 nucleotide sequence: TGCGCCAGCAGCCAAGAAGGGCTGGGGACAGGTCGACGCCAATTC. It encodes CASSQEGLGTGRRQF.

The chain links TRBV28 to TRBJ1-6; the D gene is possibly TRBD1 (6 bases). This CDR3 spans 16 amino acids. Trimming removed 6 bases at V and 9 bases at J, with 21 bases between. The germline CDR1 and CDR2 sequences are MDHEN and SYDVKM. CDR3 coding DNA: TGTGCCAGCAGACCCCCCGGGACACGGTCCAGTTCACCCCTCCACTTT. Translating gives CASRPPGTRSSSPLHF. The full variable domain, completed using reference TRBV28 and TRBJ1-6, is DVKVTQSSRYLVKRTGEKVFLECVQDMDHENMFWYRQDPGLGLRLIYFSYDVKMKEKGDIPEGYSVSREKKERFSLILESASTNQTSMYLCASRPPGTRSSSPLHFGNGTRLTVT.

CDR3 in DNA: TGTGCCATCACCCCTGGGGAGGGTTCACCCCTCCACTTT. This encodes CAITPGEGSPLHF. The rearrangement joins TRBV10-3 to TRBJ1-6; D gene uncertain. Germline V CDR1 and CDR2: ENHRY, SYGVKD. V was cut by 7 bases and J by 9 bases, with 13 bases left in between. The CDR3 contains 13 residues.

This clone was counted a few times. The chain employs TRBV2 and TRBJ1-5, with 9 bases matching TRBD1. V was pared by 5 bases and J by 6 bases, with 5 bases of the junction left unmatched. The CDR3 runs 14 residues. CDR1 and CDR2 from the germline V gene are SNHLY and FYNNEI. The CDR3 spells CASSSDRGGQPQHF. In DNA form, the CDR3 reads TGTGCCAGCAGTTCGGACAGGGGAGGTCAGCCCCAGCATTTT.

The CDR3 DNA sequence: TGTGCCAGCAGCATACAACAGGGTACGGAGACCCAGTACTTC. Its translation is CASSIQQGTETQYF. The J gene is TRBJ2-5, the V gene TRBV5-6; D might be TRBD1 (6 bases). This CDR3 region has 14 residues. Germline values: CDR1 SGHDT, CDR2 YYEEEE. Trimming shortened V by 4 bases and J by 5 bases, and 15 bases separated the two germline ends.

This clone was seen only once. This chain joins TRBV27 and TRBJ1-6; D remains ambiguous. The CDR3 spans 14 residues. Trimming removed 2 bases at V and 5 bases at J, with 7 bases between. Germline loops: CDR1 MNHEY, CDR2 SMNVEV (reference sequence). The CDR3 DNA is TGTGCCAGCAGTTTAAAAGAGCATAATTCACCCCTCCACTTT. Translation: CASSLKEHNSPLHF.